This T cell receptor (beta chain) was profiled in a study of T cell responses to AZD1222 COVID-19 vaccine. Data came from immunoSEQ multiplex PCR; TCRdb stores just in-frame clones and leaves some out. This sample carries roughly 180,000 clones, roughly 94% of them seen once, and the ten largest clones take approximately 0.6%. The CDR3 length is 12 residues. Germline CDR1 reads SEHNR; CDR2 reads FQNEAQ (reference sequence). Trimming stripped 2 bases from V and 1 base from J, with 2 bases between. The material sequenced was peripheral blood, taken on day 0 of AZD1222 vaccination. V usage is TRBV7-9 and J usage is TRBJ2-5; D is unresolved. The sequence came from an adult in good health. The CDR3 sequence is CASSLIQETQYF. CDR3 nucleotides: TGTGCCAGCAGCTTAATCCAAGAGACCCAGTACTTC.